Detailed here is one T cell receptor (beta chain). These data belong to a study of CD8+ T cells in alopecia areata. On the study more broadly: Tofacitinib treatment spanned 6 to 18 months, with 6 months off drug afterward.

The J segment lost 3 bases and the V segment lost 1 base, leaving 3 bases of the junction unmatched. The germline V gene encodes CDR1 GTSNPN and CDR2 SVGIG (reference sequence). This CDR3 is 14 amino acids long. Treatment reported: oral pan-JAK inhibitor, 5-10 mg twice daily. The authors extracted RNA and reverse transcribed it into cDNA as the sequencing template. TCRdb keeps only in-frame clones here, not all; method: immunoSEQ multiplex PCR. The table records under 350,000 clones, roughly 60% of them present only once. Sequencing used CD4+ T cells sorted from blood, obtained at week 24, from a patient treated with tofacitinib. This clonotype originated in a human donor with alopecia areata. J is TRBJ2-1 and V is TRBV30; 7 bases line up with TRBD1. The CDR3 DNA sequence: TGTGCCTGGAGTGAGGGGGCCATCTACAATGAGCAGTTCTTC. Translating it yields CAWSEGAIYNEQFF.